This paragraph covers one T cell receptor beta chain sequence. Its antigen is unknown. The sample comes from a study of vaccination and CD4 T cells after COVID-19. Treatment described: roughly ten-day PBMC culture with coronavirus spike peptide pools or control peptides (ViraFEST assay). An Oncomine TCR Beta short-read assay was used to sequence the DNA from cultured CD4+ T cells. MiXCR, applied by TCRdb to the PCR reads, yields one record per CDR3 protein. Of 20,000 to 25,000 distinct CDR3 sequences listed, around two thirds were seen once; the top ten hold approximately 22%. V lost 0 bases to trimming and J lost 10 bases, with 9 bases between them. This CDR3 contains 12 residues.

The material was CD4+ T cells from blood, cultured in vitro, obtained before SARS-CoV-2 vaccination. This TCR derives from a human donor who received a COVID-19 vaccine. V gene TRBV12-3 or TRBV12-4 combines with J gene TRBJ1-1; tentative D call: TRBD1 (6 bases). CDR3 DNA: TGTGCCAGCAGTTTAGCGCGGGGGGCAGCTTTCTTT. This gives the protein CASSLARGAAFF.